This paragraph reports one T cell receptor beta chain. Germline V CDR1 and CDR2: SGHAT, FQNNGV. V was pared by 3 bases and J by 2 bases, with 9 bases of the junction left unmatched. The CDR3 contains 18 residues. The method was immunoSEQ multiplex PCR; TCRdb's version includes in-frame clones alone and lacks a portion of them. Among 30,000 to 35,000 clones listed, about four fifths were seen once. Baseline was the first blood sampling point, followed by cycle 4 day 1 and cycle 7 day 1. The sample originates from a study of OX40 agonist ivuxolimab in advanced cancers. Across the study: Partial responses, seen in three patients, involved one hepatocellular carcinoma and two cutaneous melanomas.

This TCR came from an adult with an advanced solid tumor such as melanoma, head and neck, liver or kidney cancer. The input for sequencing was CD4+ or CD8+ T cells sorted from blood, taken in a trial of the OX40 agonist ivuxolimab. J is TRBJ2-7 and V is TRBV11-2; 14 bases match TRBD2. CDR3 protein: CASSFLSGLAGVPYEQYF. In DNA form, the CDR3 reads TGTGCCAGCAGCTTTCTATCGGGACTAGCGGGAGTCCCCTACGAGCAGTACTTC.